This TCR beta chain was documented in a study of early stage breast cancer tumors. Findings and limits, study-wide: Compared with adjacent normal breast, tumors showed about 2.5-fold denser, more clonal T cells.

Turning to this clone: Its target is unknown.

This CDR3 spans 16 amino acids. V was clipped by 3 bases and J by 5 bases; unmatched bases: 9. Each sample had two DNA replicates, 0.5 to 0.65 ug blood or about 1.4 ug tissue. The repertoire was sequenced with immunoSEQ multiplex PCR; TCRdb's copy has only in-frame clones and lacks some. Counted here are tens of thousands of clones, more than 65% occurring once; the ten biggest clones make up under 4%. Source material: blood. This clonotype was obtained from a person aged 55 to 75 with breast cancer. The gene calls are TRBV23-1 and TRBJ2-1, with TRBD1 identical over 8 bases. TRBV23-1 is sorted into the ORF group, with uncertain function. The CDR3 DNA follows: TGCGCCAGCAGTCATTTAGGACAGGGAGCCCACAATGAGCAGTTCTTC. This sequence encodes CASSHLGQGAHNEQFF.